This TCR beta chain derives from a study of blood T cell repertoires in COVID-19. Study as a whole: Sites in the United States, Italy and Spain provided acute and convalescent COVID-19 samples.

The V end lost 2 bases, the J end lost 2 bases, and 10 bases lay between the germline ends. Germline V lookup: CDR1 LNHDA, CDR2 SQIVND (reference sequence). The CDR3 is 15 amino acids. Assay used: immunoSEQ multiplex PCR; TCRdb lists only in-frame clones, some missing. The sample contains some 150,000 clones, 76% of which appear only once. The gene calls are TRBV19 and TRBJ2-1; a possible D gene is TRBD2 (5 bases). Sequences were obtained from peripheral blood. The receptor was derived from a man in his fifties or sixties with acute or convalescent COVID-19. The CDR3 loop reads CASSIKGGPYNEQFF. The DNA for the CDR3 is TGTGCCAGTAGTATAAAGGGCGGGCCCTACAATGAGCAGTTCTTC.